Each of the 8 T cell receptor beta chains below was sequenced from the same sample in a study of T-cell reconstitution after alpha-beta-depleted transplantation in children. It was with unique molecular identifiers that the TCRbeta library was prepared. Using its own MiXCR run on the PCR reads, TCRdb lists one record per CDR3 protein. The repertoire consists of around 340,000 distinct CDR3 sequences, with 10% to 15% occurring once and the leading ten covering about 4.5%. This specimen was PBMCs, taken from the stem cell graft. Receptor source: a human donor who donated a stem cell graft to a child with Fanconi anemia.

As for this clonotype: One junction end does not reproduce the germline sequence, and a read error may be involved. The CDR3 is CACSSTGTGSYEQYF. CDR3 nucleotides: TGTGCCTGCAGCTCGACCGGGACAGGTTCCTACGAGCAGTACTTC. The V and J genes are TRBV5-6 and TRBJ2-7, with TRBD1 matching 8 bases. There are 15 residues in the CDR3. Per the germline V gene, CDR1 is SGHDT and CDR2 is YYEEEE.

CDR3 amino acids: CASSFRPSGLQETQYF. The CDR3 nucleotides are TGTGCCAGCAGCTTTCGACCTAGCGGGCTCCAAGAGACCCAGTACTTC. The V call is TRBV3-1, the J call TRBJ2-5; TRBD2 matches 8 bases. Looked up from germline, CDR1 is LGHDT and CDR2 is YNNKEL (reference sequence). CDR3 length: 16 residues. The ends lost 5 bases at V and 1 base at J; junction bases unmatched: 9.

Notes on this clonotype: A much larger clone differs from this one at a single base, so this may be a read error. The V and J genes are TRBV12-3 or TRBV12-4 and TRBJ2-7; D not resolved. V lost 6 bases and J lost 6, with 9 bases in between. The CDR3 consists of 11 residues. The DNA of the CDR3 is TGTGCCAGCAGAAAGGGTTGCGAGCAGTACTTC. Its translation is CASRKGCEQYF.

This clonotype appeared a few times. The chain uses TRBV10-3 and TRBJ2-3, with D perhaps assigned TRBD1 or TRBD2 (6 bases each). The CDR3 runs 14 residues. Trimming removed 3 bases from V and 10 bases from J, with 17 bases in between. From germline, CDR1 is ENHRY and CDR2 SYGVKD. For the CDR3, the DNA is TGTGCCATCAGTGAAGGGCAGGGACGGGGGCCGCAGTATTTT. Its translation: CAISEGQGRGPQYF.

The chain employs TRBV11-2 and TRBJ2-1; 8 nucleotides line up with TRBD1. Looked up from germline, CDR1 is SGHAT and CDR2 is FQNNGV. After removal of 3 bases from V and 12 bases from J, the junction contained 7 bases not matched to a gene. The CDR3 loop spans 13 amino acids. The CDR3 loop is CASSFGQGEVQFF. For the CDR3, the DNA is TGTGCCAGCAGCTTCGGACAGGGCGAGGTGCAGTTCTTC.

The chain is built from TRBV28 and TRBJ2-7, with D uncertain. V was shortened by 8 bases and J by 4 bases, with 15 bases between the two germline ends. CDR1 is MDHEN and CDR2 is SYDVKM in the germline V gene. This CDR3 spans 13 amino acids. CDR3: CASGWVYEYEQYF. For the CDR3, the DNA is TGTGCCAGCGGCTGGGTATATGAGTACGAGCAGTACTTC.

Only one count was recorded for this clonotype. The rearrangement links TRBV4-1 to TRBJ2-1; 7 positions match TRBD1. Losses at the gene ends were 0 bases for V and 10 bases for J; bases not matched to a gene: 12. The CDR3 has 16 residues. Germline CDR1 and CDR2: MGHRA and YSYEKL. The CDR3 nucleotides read TGCGCCAGCAGCCAAGATACGGGACAGATTTCGAGGGAGCAGTTCTTC. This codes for CASSQDTGQISREQFF.

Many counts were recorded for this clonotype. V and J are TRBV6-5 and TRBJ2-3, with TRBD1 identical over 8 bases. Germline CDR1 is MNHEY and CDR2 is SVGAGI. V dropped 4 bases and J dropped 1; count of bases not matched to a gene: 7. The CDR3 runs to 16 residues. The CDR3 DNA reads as TGTGCCAGCAGTTCCCCGGACAGGGACGGCACAGATACGCAGTATTTT. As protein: CASSSPDRDGTDTQYF.